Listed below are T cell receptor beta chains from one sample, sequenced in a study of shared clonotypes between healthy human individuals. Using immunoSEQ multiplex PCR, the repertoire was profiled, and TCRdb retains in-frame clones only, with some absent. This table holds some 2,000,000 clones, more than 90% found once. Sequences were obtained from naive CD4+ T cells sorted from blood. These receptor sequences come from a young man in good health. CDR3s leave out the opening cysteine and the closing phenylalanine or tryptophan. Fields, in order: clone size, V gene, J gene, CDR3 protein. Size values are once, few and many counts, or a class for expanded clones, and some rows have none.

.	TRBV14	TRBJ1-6	ASSLGGGNSPLH
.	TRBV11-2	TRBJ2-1	ASRLGLGANEQF
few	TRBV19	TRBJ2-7	ASSILGNSYEQY
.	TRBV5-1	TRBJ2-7	ASSLASGSGEQY
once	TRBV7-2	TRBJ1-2	ASSQGPANYGYT
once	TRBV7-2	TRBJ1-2	ASSPRLGGLEYGYT
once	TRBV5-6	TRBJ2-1	ASSLGTVNEQF
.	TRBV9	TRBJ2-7	ASSPRRVGSSYEQY
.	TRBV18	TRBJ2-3	ASSPRTSGDSTDTQY
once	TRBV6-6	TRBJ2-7	ASKVSGGQSSYEQY
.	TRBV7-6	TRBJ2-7	ASSLGDGAYEQY
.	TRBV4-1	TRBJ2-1	ASSQEHGRRNEQF
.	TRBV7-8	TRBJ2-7	ASSTSGSFS
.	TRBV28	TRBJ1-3	ASSLDSRVGNTIY
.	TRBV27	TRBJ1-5	ASSLSIRDPSNQPQH
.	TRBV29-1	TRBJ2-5	SVSAGTAGTQY
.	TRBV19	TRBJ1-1	ASTPDRGNTEAF
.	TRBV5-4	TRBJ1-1	ASSTLGGETEAF
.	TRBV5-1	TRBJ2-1	ASSFEAYNEQF
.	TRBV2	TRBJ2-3	ASRMGADTQY
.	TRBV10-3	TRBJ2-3	AISESKAGGLTDTQY
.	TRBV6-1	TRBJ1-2	ASSEGTGRHGYT
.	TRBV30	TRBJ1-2	ACGGQGGSGYT
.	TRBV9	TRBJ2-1	ASSGGLAGGYNEQF
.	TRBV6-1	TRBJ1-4	ASSHTIVVKLF
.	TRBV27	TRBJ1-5	ATGFYNQPQH
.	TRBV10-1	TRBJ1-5	ARRGAWDRGDQPQH
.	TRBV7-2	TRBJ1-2	ASSLALYRGFRDGYT
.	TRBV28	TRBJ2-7	ASSSRPVDEQY
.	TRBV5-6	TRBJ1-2	ASSLAGASGYT
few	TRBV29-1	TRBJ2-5	SVHTGGIEETQY
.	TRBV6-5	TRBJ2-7	ASSRDRLGEQY
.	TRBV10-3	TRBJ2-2	AIRLRDTGELF
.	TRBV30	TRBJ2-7	AWNRGRSAYEQY
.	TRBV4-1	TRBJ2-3	ASSQEPGLLTDTQY
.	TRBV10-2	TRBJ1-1	ASRGQGEAF
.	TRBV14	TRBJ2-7	ASSAGLAAVEQY
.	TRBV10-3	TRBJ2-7	AISESSLSSYEQY
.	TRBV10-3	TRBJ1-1	AISDTGSITEAF
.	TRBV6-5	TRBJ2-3	ASSYEAGVSDTQY
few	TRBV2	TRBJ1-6	ASRWTGGNNSPLH
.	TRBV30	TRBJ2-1	AWRNGVSGSYNEQF
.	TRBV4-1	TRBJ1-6	ASSQGQGRDNSPLH
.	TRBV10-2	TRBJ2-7	ASSSGRFLYEQY
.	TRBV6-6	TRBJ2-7	ASSYAGGTDEQY
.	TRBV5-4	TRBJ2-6	ASSFREPGANVLT
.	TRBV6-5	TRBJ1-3	ASSYSMGPSGNTIY
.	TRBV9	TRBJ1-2	ASSGQGSYGYT
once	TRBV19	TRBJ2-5	ASSIILAETQY
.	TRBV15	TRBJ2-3	ATRGSTDTQY
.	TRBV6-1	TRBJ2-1	ASSERGLANNEQF
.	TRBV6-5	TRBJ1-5	ASRIGRDQPQH
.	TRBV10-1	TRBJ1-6	ATLFKWENSPLH